The 8 T cell receptor beta chains below all came from one sample that was sequenced in a study of blood T cell repertoires in COVID-19. Data came from immunoSEQ multiplex PCR; TCRdb stores just in-frame clones and leaves some out. Among more than 95,000 clones, around 74% were seen once, and the ten largest hold approximately 19%. Sequencing was carried out using peripheral blood. Receptor source: a woman in her sixties or seventies with acute or convalescent COVID-19.

This clone was picked up one time. V gene TRBV10-3 combines with J gene TRBJ1-4; 9 positions match TRBD1. Trimming took 4 bases from V and 7 from J; bases not matched to a gene: 7. The CDR3 extends over 15 amino acids. CDR1 ENHRY and CDR2 SYGVKD come from the germline V gene. This chain's CDR3 is CAISAGTGLTEKLFF. The DNA of the CDR3 is TGTGCCATCAGTGCCGGGACAGGGCTAACTGAAAAACTGTTTTTT.

V usage is TRBV5-1 and J usage is TRBJ1-2; 11 bases fit TRBD1. Germline CDR1 is SGHRS and CDR2 is YFSETQ. The trim removed 4 bases at V and 7 bases at J, leaving 9 bases unmatched. This CDR3 comprises 15 residues. DNA for the CDR3: TGCGCCAGCAGCCAACCACCGGGACAGGGGGGTGGCTACACCTTC. Its protein is CASSQPPGQGGGYTF.

The chain uses TRBV6-1 and TRBJ2-7; no reliable D call. Trimming stripped 0 bases from V and 6 bases from J, with 3 bases between. CDR1 is MNHNS and CDR2 is SASEGT in the germline V gene. This CDR3 has 11 residues. The CDR3 region is CASSEAREQYF. In DNA form, the CDR3 reads TGTGCCAGCAGTGAAGCGCGCGAGCAGTACTTC.

CDR3 DNA sequence: TGTGCCAGCAGCTTGGGGGGTTGGAGAGATTCACCCCTCCACTTT. Its translation is CASSLGGWRDSPLHF. The chain combines TRBV7-2 with TRBJ1-6; weak D call: TRBD1 (5 bases). In germline, CDR1 is SGHTA, CDR2 FQGNSA. The CDR3 totals 15 residues. Trimming removed 3 bases from V and 8 bases from J, with 14 bases in between.

V and J are TRBV12-3 or TRBV12-4 and TRBJ2-5, with 7 bases fitting TRBD2. V lost 3 bases, J lost 5 bases, and 3 bases stayed unmatched. The CDR3 length is 13 residues. The CDR3 DNA reads as TGTGCCAGCAGTTTCCTGCGGGGGGAGACCCAGTACTTC. It is translated as CASSFLRGETQYF.

The V and J genes are TRBV7-8 and TRBJ1-1, with D possibly being TRBD1 (5 bases). This CDR3 is 16 amino acids long. CDR1 and CDR2 from the germline V gene are SGHVS and FQNEAQ. The V and J ends lost 5 bases and 5 bases respectively, with 21 bases between them. This CDR3 reads CASSRADGGARTEAFF. The CDR3, as DNA: TGTGCCAGCAGCCGCGCAGATGGCGGGGCGAGGACTGAAGCTTTCTTT.

This clone was detected once. This chain uses TRBV28 with TRBJ2-7; 7 bases align to TRBD2. The J segment lost 7 bases and the V segment lost 6 bases, leaving 6 bases of the junction unmatched. The CDR3 is 12 amino acids. Germline values: CDR1 MDHEN, CDR2 SYDVKM. The CDR3 region is CASRSGVREQYF. The CDR3 DNA is TGTGCCAGCAGGAGCGGGGTTCGGGAGCAGTACTTC.

The gene calls are TRBV7-2 and TRBJ2-7; maybe TRBD2 (6 bases). Germline lookup yields CDR1 SGHTA and CDR2 FQGNSA. The CDR3 covers 14 residues. V shed 1 base and J shed 6 bases, with 13 bases lying between them. The CDR3 sequence: CASSLGPEGREQYF. The CDR3 DNA reads as TGTGCCAGCAGCTTAGGTCCGGAGGGTCGCGAGCAGTACTTC.